This T cell receptor beta chain was sequenced for a study of blood T cell repertoires in COVID-19. TCRdb's table, derived via immunoSEQ multiplex PCR, lists solely in-frame clones and lacks some. In the table there are 300,000 to 350,000 clones, 88% of which are singletons. Participants' reported clinical history set cohort assignment. Cohort 3 donors counted as recovered after two negative PCRs, clearance, or resolved symptoms. V was trimmed by 2 bases and J by 0 bases, leaving 16 bases between them. The CDR3 consists of 17 residues. Germline lookup yields CDR1 SGHAT and CDR2 FQNNGV. Sequencing was done on a sample of PBMCs or T cells enriched from blood (not recorded which). The genes are TRBV11-2 and TRBJ2-5; possible D gene TRBD1, 6 bases. The clonotype comes from a man aged 25-45 years who had recovered from COVID-19. The CDR3 DNA follows: TGTGCCAGCAGCTTACATTTGGGGGCGACCTACCAAGAGACCCAGTACTTC. It is translated as CASSLHLGATYQETQYF. The variable domain in full, completed from reference TRBV11-2 and TRBJ2-5, reads EAGVAQSPRYKIIEKRQSVAFWCNPISGHATLYWYQQILGQGPKLLIQFQNNGVVDDSQLPKDRFSAERLKGVDSTLKIQPAKLEDSAVYLCASSLHLGATYQETQYFGPGTRLLVL.